The clone carrying this T cell receptor (beta chain) was observed a few times. Its antigen remains unidentified. The data are from a study of cytomegalovirus exposure and HLA in healthy donors. Notes on the study in general: The study labeled about 160 TCR beta chains cytomegalovirus-associated. As immune exposure information, only CMV serostatus was available.

60 Vbeta and 13 Jbeta primers were used in PCR. TCRdb's table, derived via immunoSEQ multiplex PCR, lists solely in-frame clones and lacks some. In the table there are about 90,000 clones, approximately 60% of which are singletons. Trimming took off 3 bases at V and 1 base at J, with 9 bases between the two ends. CDR3 length equals 14 residues. The germline CDR1 and CDR2 sequences are LNHDA and SQIVND (reference sequence). This TCR was recovered from a woman under 40 in good health and CMV-seropositive. Sequenced sample: PBMCs. The V call is TRBV19, the J call TRBJ1-1; unclear D gene. CDR3 region: CASSMVRQNTEAFF. The DNA for the CDR3 is TGTGCCAGTAGTATGGTTCGACAGAACACTGAAGCTTTCTTT. The full variable domain, completed using reference TRBV19 and TRBJ1-1, is DGGITQSPKYLFRKEGQNVTLSCEQNLNHDAMYWYRQDPGQGLRLIYYSQIVNDFQKGDIAEGYSVSREKKESFPLTVTSAQKNPTAFYLCASSMVRQNTEAFFGQGTRLTVV.